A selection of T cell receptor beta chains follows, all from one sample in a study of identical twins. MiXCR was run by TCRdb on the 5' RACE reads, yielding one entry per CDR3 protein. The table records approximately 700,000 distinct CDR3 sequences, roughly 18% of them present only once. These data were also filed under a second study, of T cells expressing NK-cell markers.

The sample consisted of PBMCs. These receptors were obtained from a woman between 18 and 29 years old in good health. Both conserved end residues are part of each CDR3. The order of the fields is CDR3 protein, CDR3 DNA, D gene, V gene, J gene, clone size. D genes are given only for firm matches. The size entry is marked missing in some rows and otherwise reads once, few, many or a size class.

CDR3: CSSPTFETQYF
DNA: TGCAGTTCACCTACGTTCGAGACCCAGTACTTC
D: NA
V: TRBV20-1
J: TRBJ2-5
size: NA

CDR3: CSAPGPGVKNIQYF
DNA: TGCAGTGCCCCGGGACCCGGCGTCAAAAACATTCAGTACTTC
D: NA
V: TRBV20-1
J: TRBJ2-4
size: few

CDR3: CASSLRGLANTGELFF
DNA: TGTGCCAGCAGCTTACGAGGACTCGCGAACACCGGGGAGCTGTTTTTT
D: NA
V: TRBV7-8
J: TRBJ2-2
size: few

CDR3: CASTSHRHSYEQYF
DNA: TGTGCCAGCACCTCACACAGGCACAGCTACGAGCAGTACTTC
D: NA
V: TRBV12-3/TRBV12-4
J: TRBJ2-7
size: NA

CDR3: CASSLRGADSYNEQFF
DNA: TGTGCCAGCAGCCTCCGTGGCGCAGACTCCTACAATGAGCAGTTCTTC
D: NA
V: TRBV3-1
J: TRBJ2-1
size: NA

CDR3: CAISRGLNYGYTF
DNA: TGTGCCATCAGCAGGGGGCTCAACTATGGCTACACCTTC
D: TRBD1
V: TRBV10-3
J: TRBJ1-2
size: few

CDR3: CASSLDGTQYF
DNA: TGTGCCAGCAGTTTAGACGGGACCCAGTACTTC
D: NA
V: TRBV12-3/TRBV12-4
J: TRBJ2-5
size: NA

CDR3: CASSQAFDLFGNTIYF
DNA: TGTGCCAGCAGCCAAGCCTTTGACCTCTTCGGAAACACCATATATTTT
D: NA
V: TRBV3-1
J: TRBJ1-3
size: NA

CDR3: CSASSGGNTGELFF
DNA: TGCAGTGCTAGCTCAGGGGGCAACACCGGGGAGCTGTTTTTT
D: TRBD1
V: TRBV20-1
J: TRBJ2-2
size: few

CDR3: CASSYSKDAVAKNIQYF
DNA: TGTGCCAGCAGTTACTCGAAGGACGCCGTAGCCAAAAACATTCAGTACTTC
D: NA
V: TRBV6-5
J: TRBJ2-4
size: NA

CDR3: CASGLPSTYEQYF
DNA: TGTGCTAGTGGTCTCCCATCAACCTACGAGCAGTACTTC
D: NA
V: TRBV12-5
J: TRBJ2-7
size: NA

CDR3: CSASKRGGSYNEQFF
DNA: TGCAGTGCTAGCAAGCGGGGGGGCTCCTACAATGAGCAGTTCTTC
D: TRBD2
V: TRBV20-1
J: TRBJ2-1
size: few

CDR3: CASRTVTGNSPLHF
DNA: TGTGCCAGCAGGACCGTGACGGGGAATTCACCCCTCCACTTT
D: NA
V: TRBV12-3/TRBV12-4
J: TRBJ1-6
size: many

CDR3: CASSAQQGSSNTGELFF
DNA: TGTGCCAGCAGCGCACAACAGGGGTCCTCGAACACCGGGGAGCTGTTTTTT
D: TRBD1
V: TRBV5-6
J: TRBJ2-2
size: NA

CDR3: CASSPWTDTQYF
DNA: TGTGCCAGCAGCCCCTGGACAGATACGCAGTATTTT
D: NA
V: TRBV7-2
J: TRBJ2-3
size: NA

CDR3: CASSVEGVSYNSPLHF
DNA: TGTGCCAGCAGCGTAGAGGGGGTCTCCTATAATTCACCCCTCCACTTT
D: NA
V: TRBV9
J: TRBJ1-6
size: few

CDR3: CASSPTASGANVLTF
DNA: TGTGCCAGCAGTCCAACAGCATCTGGGGCCAACGTCCTGACTTTC
D: NA
V: TRBV2
J: TRBJ2-6
size: few

CDR3: CASSLTLAETQYF
DNA: TGTGCCAGCAGTTTAACACTAGCGGAGACCCAGTACTTC
D: TRBD2
V: TRBV12-3/TRBV12-4
J: TRBJ2-5
size: NA

CDR3: CASSLEGDTDTQYF
DNA: TGTGCCAGCAGCTTGGAGGGTGACACAGATACGCAGTATTTT
D: NA
V: TRBV5-5
J: TRBJ2-3
size: NA

CDR3: CAISIRGEEKLFF
DNA: TGTGCCATCAGTATCAGGGGGGAAGAAAAACTGTTTTTT
D: TRBD1
V: TRBV10-3
J: TRBJ1-4
size: few

CDR3: CSARDKRTRANYGYTF
DNA: TGCAGTGCTAGAGACAAGAGGACCCGAGCTAACTATGGCTACACCTTC
D: NA
V: TRBV20-1
J: TRBJ1-2
size: NA

CDR3: CASSVDYRGQSGANVLTF
DNA: TGTGCCAGCAGCGTAGATTACAGGGGGCAGTCTGGGGCCAACGTCCTGACTTTC
D: TRBD1
V: TRBV9
J: TRBJ2-6
size: NA

CDR3: CASSPGRVGEQFF
DNA: TGTGCCAGCAGTCCGGGCAGGGTGGGTGAGCAGTTCTTC
D: NA
V: TRBV7-2
J: TRBJ2-1
size: few

CDR3: CASSWTIGLSGELFF
DNA: TGTGCCAGCAGTTGGACCATAGGTCTTTCCGGGGAGCTGTTTTTT
D: NA
V: TRBV12-3/TRBV12-4
J: TRBJ2-2
size: NA

CDR3: CASSLDPTGSVGELFF
DNA: TGTGCCAGCAGCTTAGACCCCACAGGGTCGGTCGGGGAGCTGTTTTTT
D: NA
V: TRBV7-9
J: TRBJ2-2
size: few

CDR3: CASGVSTDTQYF
DNA: TGTGCGTCGGGAGTGAGCACAGATACGCAGTATTTT
D: NA
V: TRBV12-3/TRBV12-4
J: TRBJ2-3
size: few

CDR3: CASSLALAGDGETQYF
DNA: TGTGCCAGCAGTTTAGCACTAGCGGGAGACGGAGAGACCCAGTACTTC
D: TRBD2
V: TRBV27
J: TRBJ2-5
size: many

CDR3: CASSSWKDTGELFF
DNA: TGTGCCAGCAGCTCCTGGAAGGACACCGGGGAGCTGTTTTTT
D: NA
V: TRBV12-3/TRBV12-4
J: TRBJ2-2
size: many

CDR3: CASRMTGGAYNEQFF
DNA: TGTGCCAGCAGGATGACAGGGGGGGCCTACAATGAGCAGTTCTTC
D: TRBD1
V: TRBV6-4
J: TRBJ2-1
size: NA

CDR3: CSARWEGADTQYF
DNA: TGCAGTGCTAGATGGGAGGGCGCAGATACGCAGTATTTT
D: TRBD2
V: TRBV20-1
J: TRBJ2-3
size: few

CDR3: CASSSTGAYNEQFF
DNA: TGTGCCAGCAGCTCGACAGGAGCATACAATGAGCAGTTCTTC
D: NA
V: TRBV5-6
J: TRBJ2-1
size: NA

CDR3: CASRVGRYGYTF
DNA: TGTGCCAGCAGAGTCGGGAGGTATGGCTACACCTTC
D: NA
V: TRBV27
J: TRBJ1-2
size: NA

CDR3: CASSLTPGYSYEQYF
DNA: TGTGCCAGCAGTCTGACTCCGGGATACAGCTACGAGCAGTACTTC
D: NA
V: TRBV7-6
J: TRBJ2-7
size: NA

CDR3: CAGSRAGAKTSGTSDTQYF
DNA: TGCGCCGGCTCGCGGGCAGGGGCGAAGACTAGCGGGACGTCAGATACGCAGTATTTT
D: TRBD2
V: TRBV10-1
J: TRBJ2-3
size: NA

CDR3: CASSVKVGGPGANVLTF
DNA: TGTGCCAGCAGCGTAAAAGTCGGGGGCCCCGGGGCCAACGTCCTGACTTTC
D: NA
V: TRBV7-9
J: TRBJ2-6
size: many

CDR3: CASSFGTGRTEAFF
DNA: TGCGCCAGCAGCTTTGGGACAGGGAGAACTGAAGCTTTCTTT
D: TRBD1
V: TRBV5-1
J: TRBJ1-1
size: many

CDR3: CASSPSGQGEQYF
DNA: TGTGCCAGCAGTCCCTCGGGCCAGGGGGAGCAGTACTTC
D: NA
V: TRBV12-3/TRBV12-4
J: TRBJ2-7
size: NA

CDR3: CASSRGWLRADTQYF
DNA: TGTGCCAGCAGTCGGGGGTGGCTTAGGGCAGATACGCAGTATTTT
D: NA
V: TRBV7-2
J: TRBJ2-3
size: few

CDR3: CASSDAGNTEAFF
DNA: TGTGCCAGCAGCGATGCGGGAAACACTGAAGCTTTCTTT
D: NA
V: TRBV11-3
J: TRBJ1-1
size: NA

CDR3: CASSLSGRASSEQYF
DNA: TGTGCCAGCAGCTTGTCCGGGAGGGCCTCCTCCGAGCAGTACTTC
D: TRBD2
V: TRBV5-4
J: TRBJ2-7
size: few

CDR3: CSAILVNEQFF
DNA: TGCAGTGCTATACTAGTTAATGAGCAGTTCTTC
D: NA
V: TRBV20-1
J: TRBJ2-1
size: once

CDR3: CASSLGTSSYNEQFF
DNA: TGTGCCAGCAGTCTAGGGACTAGCTCCTACAATGAGCAGTTCTTC
D: TRBD2
V: TRBV5-5
J: TRBJ2-1
size: many

CDR3: CASSLGEKRTTGELFF
DNA: TGTGCCAGCAGCTTGGGAGAAAAGCGGACCACCGGGGAGCTGTTTTTT
D: NA
V: TRBV5-4
J: TRBJ2-2
size: NA

CDR3: CASSTRWDTEAFF
DNA: TGTGCCAGCAGCACCCGTTGGGACACTGAAGCTTTCTTT
D: NA
V: TRBV12-3/TRBV12-4
J: TRBJ1-1
size: NA

CDR3: CASTKGLAVNEQFF
DNA: TGTGCCAGCACCAAGGGACTAGCGGTAAATGAGCAGTTCTTC
D: TRBD2
V: TRBV6-1
J: TRBJ2-1
size: NA

CDR3: CASSLYVQETQYF
DNA: TGCGCCAGCAGCTTGTATGTCCAAGAGACCCAGTACTTC
D: NA
V: TRBV5-1
J: TRBJ2-5
size: few

CDR3: CASSSHGASGTYEQYF
DNA: TGTGCCAGCAGCTCACATGGGGCAAGCGGGACATACGAGCAGTACTTC
D: NA
V: TRBV7-2
J: TRBJ2-7
size: NA

CDR3: CASVLLPGYTF
DNA: TGTGCCAGCGTTCTCCTTCCTGGCTACACCTTC
D: NA
V: TRBV2
J: TRBJ1-2
size: many

CDR3: CASSYMPSGFNEQFF
DNA: TGTGCCAGCAGTTACATGCCTAGCGGTTTCAATGAGCAGTTCTTC
D: TRBD2
V: TRBV6-5
J: TRBJ2-1
size: NA